These 30 T cell receptor beta chains share one sample of origin, sequenced in a study of blood T cell repertoires in COVID-19. Produced via immunoSEQ multiplex PCR; TCRdb's table is partial and in-frame only. Found here are some 320,000 clones, 89% of them singletons; the top ten hold roughly 2.9%. Sequenced sample: PBMCs or T cells enriched from blood (not recorded which). These receptors all come from a woman between 50 and 59 years old who had been exposed to COVID-19.

This sequence joins TRBV25-1 and TRBJ1-3, with 7 nucleotides matching TRBD1. The germline CDR1 and CDR2 sequences are MGHDK and SYGVNS. V lost 2 bases, J lost 0 bases, and 1 base stayed unmatched. The CDR3 contains 15 residues. CDR3 coding DNA: TGTGCCAGCAGTGAAGGGACAGTCTCTGGAAACACCATATATTTT. It encodes CASSEGTVSGNTIYF.

The chain employs TRBV7-9 and TRBJ1-2; TRBD1 matches 7 bases. Per germline, CDR1 SEHNR and CDR2 FQNEAQ (reference sequence). The CDR3 has 14 amino acids. The V and J ends lost 3 bases and 3 bases, in that order; junction bases with no gene match: 4. The CDR3 DNA sequence: TGTGCCAGCAGCTTCGGGGACAGCTACTATGGCTACACCTTC. Translated: CASSFGDSYYGYTF. The complete variable domain, with remaining parts taken from reference TRBV7-9 and TRBJ1-2, reads DTGVSQNPRHKITKRGQNVTFRCDPISEHNRLYWYRQTLGQGPEFLTYFQNEAQLEKSRLLSDRFSAERPKGSFSTLEIQRTEQGDSAMYLCASSFGDSYYGYTFGSGTRLTVV.

The V and J genes are TRBV7-2 and TRBJ1-3, with TRBD1 as a possible D gene (6 bases). The germline V gene encodes CDR1 SGHTA and CDR2 FQGNSA. Trimming removed 1 base at V and 4 bases at J, with 14 bases between. The CDR3 contains 16 residues. CDR3 DNA sequence: TGTGCCAGCAGCTTAGTAGGGGGTAAAGTCGGAAACACCATATATTTT. Translated: CASSLVGGKVGNTIYF.

V and J are TRBV14 and TRBJ2-3; 9 nucleotides agree with TRBD1. Germline loops: CDR1 SGHDN, CDR2 FVKESK. V lost 1 base and J lost 4; bases outside the gene matches: 6. The CDR3 is made up of 16 amino acids. CDR3 nucleotides: TGTGCCAGCAGCCAAGGTGGGACAGGGTGGGCAGATACGCAGTATTTT. Protein sequence: CASSQGGTGWADTQYF.

The chain employs TRBV18 and TRBJ2-4, with 7 bases identical to TRBD2. Trimming at V came to 1 base and at J to 2 bases, leaving 2 bases not matched to a gene. The CDR3 loop spans 15 amino acids. CDR1 is KGHSH and CDR2 is LQKENI in the germline V gene. The CDR3 spells CASSPQGGTKNIQYF. CDR3 DNA: TGTGCCAGCTCACCACAGGGAGGGACCAAAAACATTCAGTACTTC.

CDR3 sequence reads: CASSVGTANNEQFF. DNA of the CDR3: TGCGCCAGCAGCGTCGGGACAGCGAATAATGAGCAGTTCTTC. This chain uses TRBV5-1 with TRBJ2-1; the match to TRBD1 covers 7 bases. Germline CDR1 reads SGHRS; CDR2 reads YFSETQ. This CDR3 comprises 14 residues. The junction had 8 bases not matched to a gene; V was cut back by 4 bases and J by 7 bases.

The chain has TRBV6-5 and TRBJ2-1; TRBD2 matches 8 bases. This CDR3 contains 15 residues. The V and J ends lost 4 bases and 2 bases, in that order; junction bases with no gene match: 4. The germline gives CDR1 MNHEY, CDR2 SVGAGI. CDR3 sequence: CASSSSGGTYNEQFF. The CDR3 bases are TGTGCCAGCAGTTCCTCGGGGGGGACCTACAATGAGCAGTTCTTC.

This clone showed up just once. This chain joins TRBV11-1 and TRBJ2-7, with 11 bases that match TRBD2. Germline assignment: CDR1 SGHAT and CDR2 FQDESV (reference sequence). Losses at the gene ends were 6 bases for V and 4 bases for J; bases not matched to a gene: 5. This CDR3 is built from 14 residues. The CDR3 loop is CASRSGLAAYEQYF. The CDR3 region has the DNA TGTGCCAGCAGATCGGGACTAGCGGCGTACGAGCAGTACTTC.

This clone was found a few times. V is TRBV7-2 and J is TRBJ1-3; 8 nucleotides line up with TRBD1. Germline CDR1 SGHTA, CDR2 FQGNSA. Losses at the gene ends were 5 bases for V and 0 bases for J; bases not matched to a gene: 15. The CDR3 runs to 19 residues. The CDR3 nucleotides read TGTGCCAGCAGCATTAGAGCCGGGACAGGTGCTATCTCTGGAAACACCATATATTTT. It codes for CASSIRAGTGAISGNTIYF.

V gene TRBV24-1 combines with J gene TRBJ1-2; D is unclear. V was cut by 1 base and J by 8 bases, with 10 bases left in between. CDR3 length equals 13 residues. Germline CDR1 is KGHDR and CDR2 is SFDVKD. DNA of the CDR3: TGTGCCACCAGTGATTTAGCCGGTTACGGCTACACCTTC. Encoded protein: CATSDLAGYGYTF.

This rearrangement joins TRBV7-9 to TRBJ2-2, with 9 bases lining up with TRBD1. The germline V gene has CDR1 SEHNR and CDR2 FQNEAQ (reference sequence). V lost 7 bases and J lost 2; bases outside the gene matches: 5. The CDR3 spans 15 residues. The CDR3 bases are TGTGCCAGCAACGGACAGGGGAGTAACACCGGGGAGCTGTTTTTT. Translation gives CASNGQGSNTGELFF.

The V and J genes are TRBV5-5 and TRBJ2-2, with 12 bases that match TRBD2. This CDR3 has 17 amino acids. Germline V gives CDR1 SGHKS, CDR2 YYEKEE (reference sequence). V lost 4 bases and J lost 5; bases outside the gene matches: 9. The CDR3 region is CASSKLAGGLGTGELFF. In nucleotides, the CDR3 is TGTGCCAGCAGCAAGCTAGCGGGGGGGCTTGGAACCGGGGAGCTGTTTTTT.

CDR3 bases: TGTGCCAGCAGCTCCGGTCGCAGGGGGATCTCAGATACGCAGTATTTT. Its protein product is CASSSGRRGISDTQYF. This chain joins TRBV5-6 and TRBJ2-3, with 7 positions matching TRBD1. The CDR3 is made up of 16 amino acids. Germline V gene lookup returns CDR1 SGHDT and CDR2 YYEEEE. The trim removed 3 bases at V and 4 bases at J, leaving 11 bases unmatched. The full variable domain, rest sourced from reference TRBV5-6 and TRBJ2-3, is DAGVTQSPTHLIKTRGQQVTLRCSPKSGHDTVSWYQQALGQGPQFIFQYYEEEERQRGNFPDRFSGHQFPNYSSELNVNALLLGDSALYLCASSSGRRGISDTQYFGPGTRLTVL.

CDR3 sequence reads: CSASGKGGRLETQYF. In DNA form, the CDR3 reads TGCAGTGCTAGTGGAAAGGGGGGGCGCTTAGAGACCCAGTACTTC. The chain joins TRBV20-1 to TRBJ2-5; D may be TRBD2 (7 bases). CDR1 and CDR2 (germline): DFQATT, SNEGSKA (reference sequence). Trimming took off 3 bases at V and 4 bases at J, with 18 bases between the two ends. The length of the CDR3 is 15 residues.

The rearrangement links TRBV30 to TRBJ2-1, with 7 bases lining up with TRBD1. The J segment lost 7 bases and the V segment lost 0 bases, leaving 12 bases of the junction unmatched. CDR1 and CDR2 from the germline V gene are GTSNPN and SVGIG (reference sequence). The CDR3 is 16 amino acids. This chain's CDR3 is CAWSVPGRGYGNEQFF. The CDR3 DNA reads TGTGCCTGGAGTGTACCAGGCAGGGGGTATGGGAATGAGCAGTTCTTC.

The chain has TRBV18 and TRBJ1-2; 8 bases are a match to TRBD1. Trimming removed 5 bases from V and 4 bases from J; junction bases left unmatched: 3. CDR1 KGHSH and CDR2 LQKENI come from the germline V gene. The CDR3 totals 13 residues. The CDR3, as DNA: TGTGCCAGCTCAACAACAGGGGGCTATGGCTACACCTTC. Translating it yields CASSTTGGYGYTF.

The V and J genes are TRBV10-1 and TRBJ1-5; 8 positions match TRBD1. The CDR3 extends over 18 amino acids. Germline CDR1 reads WNHNN; CDR2 reads SYGVQD (reference sequence). J lost 0 bases, V lost 7 bases, and 14 bases had no gene match. The CDR3 coding sequence is TGCGCCAGCATTGCACTCGGGACAGGCCTCTATAGCAATCAGCCCCAGCATTTT. Translation gives CASIALGTGLYSNQPQHF.

The chain employs TRBV11-3 and TRBJ2-3, with 7 positions matching TRBD2. The V segment lost 8 bases and the J segment 6 bases; nucleotides outside the gene matches: 11. This CDR3 is built from 14 residues. From germline, CDR1 is SGHNT and CDR2 YENEEA. CDR3 residues: CASERGLPGDTQYF. CDR3 sequence (DNA): TGTGCCAGCGAGCGGGGACTCCCTGGGGATACGCAGTATTTT.

The chain couples TRBV6-5 to TRBJ1-1, with D uncertain. The CDR3 extends over 15 amino acids. Trimming removed 10 bases from V and 6 bases from J, with 24 bases in between. The germline V gene encodes CDR1 MNHEY and CDR2 SVGAGI. The CDR3 DNA reads TGTGCCACCAAGTCGGCGGGATACGAGAGTGCTGAAGCTTTCTTT. Amino acid sequence: CATKSAGYESAEAFF.

This clone has a single count. V usage is TRBV7-2 and J usage is TRBJ2-3, with 8 bases fitting TRBD2. V trimming: 2 bases; J trimming: 1 base; junction bases outside the gene matches: 5. CDR1 is SGHTA, CDR2 FQGNSA, per germline. This CDR3 spans 16 amino acids. CDR3 sequence (DNA): TGTGCCAGCAGCTTAAGTGCGGGGGGAGGCACAGATACGCAGTATTTT. It codes for CASSLSAGGGTDTQYF.

J is TRBJ1-4 and V is TRBV11-1; D is undetermined. Per germline, CDR1 SGHAT and CDR2 FQDESV (reference sequence). The CDR3 is 14 residues long. V was trimmed by 2 bases and J by 10 bases, leaving 14 bases between them. The CDR3: CASSLTPGMGKLFF. The CDR3 DNA sequence: TGTGCCAGCAGCTTAACCCCCGGGATGGGAAAACTGTTTTTT.

The chain carries TRBV19 and TRBJ2-3, with TRBD1 matching over 8 bases. Germline V gives CDR1 LNHDA, CDR2 SQIVND (reference sequence). This CDR3 contains 15 residues. The trim removed 4 bases at V and 2 bases at J, leaving 5 bases unmatched. This CDR3 is CASSTMTGATDTQYF. CDR3 nucleotide sequence: TGTGCCAGTAGTACAATGACAGGGGCCACAGATACGCAGTATTTT.

The V and J genes are TRBV7-9 and TRBJ1-6, with 8 bases matching TRBD1. V shed 5 bases, J shed 10 bases, and the junction held 4 bases outside the gene matches. In germline, CDR1 is SEHNR, CDR2 FQNEAQ (reference sequence). This CDR3 is built from 13 residues. The CDR3 sequence is CASSQDRASPLHF. The CDR3 DNA follows: TGTGCCAGCAGCCAGGACAGGGCCTCACCCCTCCACTTT.

This clone is a singleton in its sample. The chain carries TRBV10-3 and TRBJ2-7, with D tentatively TRBD1 (5 bases). The CDR3 has 15 residues. Germline assignment: CDR1 ENHRY and CDR2 SYGVKD. Trimming pared 2 bases from V and 4 bases from J, leaving 15 bases between. This CDR3 reads CAISEDSLLGYEQYF. The CDR3 DNA reads as TGTGCCATCAGTGAGGACAGTTTACTGGGGTACGAGCAGTACTTC.

The chain recombines TRBV3-1 (or the pseudogene TRBV3-2) with TRBJ2-2; 14 nucleotides match TRBD2. This CDR3 is built from 17 residues. The trim removed 1 base at V and 6 bases at J, leaving 4 bases unmatched. The germline CDR1 and CDR2 sequences are LGHDT and YNNKEL (reference sequence). This CDR3 is CASSQGLAGGIPGELFF. The CDR3, as DNA: TGTGCCAGCAGCCAAGGACTAGCGGGGGGGATCCCCGGGGAGCTGTTTTTT.

The rearrangement joins TRBV20-1 to TRBJ2-5, with D perhaps matching TRBD2 (5 bases). CDR3 length: 10 amino acids. The germline CDR1 and CDR2 sequences are DFQATT and SNEGSKA (reference sequence). V was pared by 5 bases and J by 5 bases, with 6 bases between. Here the CDR3 DNA reads TGCAGTGCTTGGAGGGAGACCCAGTACTTC. It specifies CSAWRETQYF.

The chain employs TRBV5-6 and TRBJ2-7; 9 bases match TRBD1. The V segment lost 4 bases and the J segment 1 base; nucleotides outside the gene matches: 6. The CDR3 consists of 15 residues. Germline V gives CDR1 SGHDT, CDR2 YYEEEE. CDR3 coding DNA: TGTGCCAGCAGCACGGGACAGGGCTTTTCCTACGAGCAGTACTTC. Protein product: CASSTGQGFSYEQYF.

The chain joins TRBV6-8 to TRBJ2-1, with 9 bases aligning to TRBD1. The junction had 9 bases not matched to a gene; V was cut back by 5 bases and J by 4 bases. The germline V gene has CDR1 MNHGY and CDR2 SAAAGT. This CDR3 contains 16 residues. The DNA for the CDR3 is TGTGCCAGCAGTCATAGAACAGGGGGCGGTTACAATGAGCAGTTCTTC. This translates into CASSHRTGGGYNEQFF.

V is TRBV7-2 and J is TRBJ1-6, with unresolved D. Per germline, CDR1 SGHTA and CDR2 FQGNSA. The germline V and J ends were trimmed by 1 base and 8 bases, with 9 bases remaining between them. The CDR3 runs 14 residues. In DNA, the CDR3 is TGTGCCAGCAGCTTAGGTCCGGCGGATTCACCCCTCCACTTT. The encoded protein is CASSLGPADSPLHF.

V and J are TRBV3-1 (or the pseudogene TRBV3-2) and TRBJ1-5; D gene unclear. Germline CDR1 is LGHDT and CDR2 is YNNKEL (reference sequence). CDR3 length: 13 residues. The V and J ends lost 0 bases and 4 bases respectively, with 4 bases between them. The CDR3 loop reads CASSQDVNQPQHF. The CDR3 DNA reads as TGTGCCAGCAGCCAAGACGTGAATCAGCCCCAGCATTTT.